The entry that follows covers one T cell receptor beta chain sequence. Its target is unknown. The V gene's germline CDR1 is GTSNPN and CDR2 SVGIG (reference sequence). This CDR3 comprises 16 residues. The V gene end was trimmed by 2 bases and the J gene end by 3 bases; junction bases not matched to a gene: 11. The data were taken from a study of T cells after yellow fever vaccination. General observations from the study: Secondary responses were weaker yet peaked faster, day 5 versus 15. Contaminants from the bulk population, in the form of abundant clonotypes, could be found in FACS-sorted repertoires.

The 5'RACE template-switching step produced TCR cDNA and added a universal primer site and UMIs. TCRdb reprocessed the 5' RACE reads via MiXCR and lists one record per CDR3 protein. The sample carries a few hundred thousand distinct CDR3 sequences, about 19% recorded once. Sequencing used PBMCs, obtained 15 days after the yellow fever booster vaccination. The receptor's source is a man aged 25-40 years who received the YFV17D yellow fever vaccine. The chain couples TRBV30 to TRBJ1-1, with 8 bases aligning to TRBD1. This CDR3 is CAWSTLQGARYTEAFF. The CDR3 coding sequence is TGTGCCTGGAGTACATTGCAGGGGGCGCGGTACACTGAAGCTTTCTTT.